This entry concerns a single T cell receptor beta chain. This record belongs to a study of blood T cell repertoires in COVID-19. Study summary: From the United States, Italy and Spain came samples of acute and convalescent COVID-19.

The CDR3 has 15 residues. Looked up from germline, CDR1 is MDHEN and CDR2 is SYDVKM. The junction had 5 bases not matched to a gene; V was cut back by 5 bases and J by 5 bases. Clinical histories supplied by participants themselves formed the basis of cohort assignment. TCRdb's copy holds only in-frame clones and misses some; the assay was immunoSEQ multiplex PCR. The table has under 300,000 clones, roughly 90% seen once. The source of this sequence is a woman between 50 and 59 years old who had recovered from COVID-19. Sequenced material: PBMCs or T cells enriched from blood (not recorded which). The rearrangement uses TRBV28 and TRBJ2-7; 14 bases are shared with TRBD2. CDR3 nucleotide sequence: TGTGCCAGCAGTCAGGGGACTAGCGGGAGACACGAGCAGTACTTC. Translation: CASSQGTSGRHEQYF.